The source of this T cell receptor (beta chain) is a study of CD8 T cells in ankylosing spondylitis. Whole-study results and caveats: Made up of fewer than ten highly homologous variants, a TCR beta motif appeared characteristic of ankylosing spondylitis blood. There were earlier reports of some motif variants in reactive arthritis synovial fluid and blood.

V gave up 4 bases and J gave up 2 bases; unmatched junction bases: 6. Germline V gene data show CDR1 as ENHRY and CDR2 as SYGVKD. The CDR3 consists of 15 residues. This clonotype was picked up a small number of times. Its cognate antigen is unknown. Using quantitative 5'-RACE with molecular barcodes, the authors made TCR beta libraries. TCRdb processed the 5' RACE reads anew with MiXCR; each CDR3 protein has one entry. This table holds about 800,000 distinct CDR3 sequences, approximately 10% found once. The chain combines TRBV10-3 with TRBJ2-7; 9 bases agree with TRBD2. The TCR sequence derives from a male donor with ankylosing spondylitis. Sample: blood, either unsorted or a sorted T cell fraction (not recorded which). CDR3 bases: TGTGCCATCAGTGTGGAGCGGGAGGAGCCCTACGAGCAGTACTTC. It codes for CAISVEREEPYEQYF.